This T cell receptor beta chain was sequenced during a study of blood T cell repertoires in COVID-19. Study details: Donors in the United States, Italy and Spain gave samples during acute or convalescent COVID-19. Sample material is recorded as cDNA or gDNA derived from T cells, B-cell-depleted T cells, or PBMCs.

The V gene end was trimmed by 5 bases and the J gene end by 3 bases; junction bases not matched to a gene: 8. The CDR3 runs to 15 residues. Looked up from germline, CDR1 is PRHDT and CDR2 is FYEKMQ (reference sequence). Per the authors' pipeline: Counts of nucleated cells, estimated from reference gene primer amplification, were obtained. Clones were read by immunoSEQ multiplex PCR, and TCRdb kept only the in-frame ones, dropping some. The DNA was the basis for D and trimming; V, J and clone size are from that table. The sample holds about 190,000 clones, roughly 86% seen once. Input material: peripheral blood. This receptor was obtained from a young man with active or convalescent COVID-19. The chain recombines TRBV13 with TRBJ2-7; 9 nucleotides line up with TRBD1. Here the CDR3 reads CASSAEGTGNYEQYF. CDR3 nucleotide sequence: TGTGCCAGCAGCGCAGAAGGGACAGGGAACTACGAGCAGTACTTC.